These 3 T cell receptor beta chains were all obtained from the same sample, sequenced in a study of long-term antiretroviral therapy in people with HIV (dated 2022 in TCRdb). Sequencing of the TRB variable region was done with the immunoSEQ hsTCRB v3.0 assay at survey level resolution. TCRdb mirrors the immuneACCESS table, restricted to in-frame sequences. Some clones are absent from its copies; in checked studies, under half trace to an unresolved V gene, and the reason for the others is unknown. In this sample the table shows fewer than 45,000 clones, about 85% of which occur a single time. Nearly 5% of the sample is in the top ten clones. Here the sequenced sample was unsorted PBMCs, taken just over 2.7 years before starting antiretroviral therapy. These receptors originate from a woman in her twenties or thirties with HIV.

V usage is TRBV6-1 and J usage is TRBJ2-7, with 7 bases identical to TRBD1. Unmatched junction bases numbered 7, after V lost 5 bases and J lost 3 bases. CDR1 is MNHNS and CDR2 is SASEGT in the germline V gene. The CDR3 covers 14 residues. As DNA, the CDR3 is TGTGCCAGCAGTTCCCGGGACAGCTACTACGAGCAGTACGTC. It encodes CASSSRDSYYEQYV.

The chain couples TRBV7-6 to TRBJ2-7; TRBD2 matches 7 bases. V shed 1 base and J 2 bases; nucleotides not matched to a gene: 8. From germline, CDR1 is SGHVS and CDR2 FNYEAQ. The CDR3 length is 16 residues. The CDR3 loop reads CASSLGTSLNPYEQYF. CDR3 coding DNA: TGTGCCAGCAGCTTAGGGACTAGTCTGAACCCCTACGAGCAGTACTTC.

The chain's CDR3 is CASSFHRSLEQFF. CDR3 sequence (DNA): TGTGCCAGCTCCTTCCATCGGAGTTTGGAGCAGTTCTTC. The rearrangement joins TRBV18 to TRBJ2-1, with D unclear. The germline gives CDR1 KGHSH, CDR2 LQKENI. V was pared by 6 bases and J by 10 bases, with 16 bases between. The CDR3 runs to 13 residues.